These 8 T cell receptor beta chains share one sample of origin, sequenced in a study of shared clonotypes between healthy human individuals. This table comes from immunoSEQ multiplex PCR, and its TCRdb copy is limited to in-frame clones, with some not included. The table shows more than 1.2 million clones, with about 98.5% occurring only once. The sample comprised naive CD4+ T cells sorted from blood. The subset denotes: CD45RA+ positively selected. The source is a man aged 25-45 years in good health.

The V gene is TRBV28, the J gene TRBJ2-7; a possible D gene is TRBD1 (6 bases). Trimming left V 2 bases short and J 0 bases short, with 17 bases between. Germline CDR1 and CDR2: MDHEN and SYDVKM. The CDR3 covers 17 residues. The CDR3 here is CASSLTGHLLISYEQYF. The DNA of the CDR3 is TGTGCCAGCAGTTTAACGGGACACCTCCTCATCTCCTACGAGCAGTACTTC.

This rearrangement joins TRBV11-2 to TRBJ2-5; 10 nucleotides agree with TRBD2. CDR1 and CDR2 from the germline V gene are SGHAT and FQNNGV. The J segment lost 5 bases and the V segment lost 4 bases, leaving 16 bases of the junction unmatched. The CDR3 is 18 amino acids. CDR3 DNA: TGTGCCAGCAGCTCCCAGCGGGAGGGCCGGGGGTTGTTTGAGACCCAGTACTTC. Amino acid sequence: CASSSQREGRGLFETQYF.

The chain couples TRBV10-3 to TRBJ1-5, with TRBD1 identical over 7 bases. V was pared by 7 bases and J by 4 bases, with 7 bases of the junction left unmatched. This CDR3 region has 14 residues. Germline CDR1 and CDR2: ENHRY and SYGVKD. The CDR3 DNA sequence: TGTGCCATCACTGCAGGGGGACCTAATCAGCCCCAGCATTTT. Amino acids: CAITAGGPNQPQHF.

This sequence joins TRBV5-6 and TRBJ2-1; 7 bases agree with TRBD2. With V trimmed by 5 bases and J by 0 bases, 8 bases remained unmatched. The CDR3 length is 16 residues. From germline, CDR1 is SGHDT and CDR2 YYEEEE. The CDR3 reads CASRNFGGSSYNEQFF. The CDR3 DNA reads TGTGCCAGCAGAAATTTCGGGGGGAGCTCCTACAATGAGCAGTTCTTC.

V gene TRBV4-1 combines with J gene TRBJ2-1; 11 nucleotides agree with TRBD2. The V gene's germline CDR1 is MGHRA and CDR2 YSYEKL. The CDR3 contains 16 residues. Losses at the gene ends were 4 bases for V and 8 bases for J; bases not matched to a gene: 10. The CDR3 sequence is CASSPIAGGPFDEQFF. CDR3 nucleotide sequence: TGCGCCAGCAGCCCAATAGCGGGAGGGCCTTTCGATGAGCAGTTCTTC.

About this clone: Within the sample, other DNA sequences also encode this same CDR3. V usage is TRBV5-1 and J usage is TRBJ1-2; D call uncertain. V was cut by 0 bases and J by 7 bases, with 10 bases left in between. The CDR3 loop spans 13 amino acids. Germline V CDR1 and CDR2: SGHRS, YFSETQ. The CDR3 nucleotides are TGCGCCAGCAGCTTGGACAGAATTGGTGGCTACACCTTC. Residues: CASSLDRIGGYTF.

The table lists this clone with a count of one. Distinct nucleotide sequences in the sample also encode this CDR3. The chain uses TRBV11-2 and TRBJ2-7; 12 positions agree with TRBD2. V lost 5 bases to trimming and J lost 3 bases; unmatched junction nucleotides: 5. The CDR3 contains 15 residues. The germline V gene has CDR1 SGHAT and CDR2 FQNNGV. The CDR3 reads CASSPRTSGNYEQYF. The CDR3 nucleotides read TGTGCCAGCAGCCCGCGGACTAGCGGGAACTACGAGCAGTACTTC.

V gene TRBV10-2 combines with J gene TRBJ2-5; 11 bases match TRBD2. V shed 6 bases, J shed 3 bases, and the junction held 0 bases outside the gene matches. Germline V CDR1 and CDR2: WSHSY, SAAADI. The CDR3 is made up of 13 amino acids. The CDR3 DNA sequence: TGCGCCAGCAGGGGACTAGCGGAAGAGACCCAGTACTTC. Protein product: CASRGLAEETQYF.